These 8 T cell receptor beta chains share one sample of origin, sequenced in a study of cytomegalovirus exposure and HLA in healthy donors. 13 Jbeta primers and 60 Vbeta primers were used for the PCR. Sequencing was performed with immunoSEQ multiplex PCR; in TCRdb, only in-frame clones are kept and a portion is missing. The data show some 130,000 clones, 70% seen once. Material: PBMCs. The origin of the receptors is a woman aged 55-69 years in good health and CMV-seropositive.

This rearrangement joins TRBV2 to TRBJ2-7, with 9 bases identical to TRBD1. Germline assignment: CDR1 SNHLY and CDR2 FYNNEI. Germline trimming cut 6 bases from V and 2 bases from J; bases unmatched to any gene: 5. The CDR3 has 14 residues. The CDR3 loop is CASRKTGGTYEQYF. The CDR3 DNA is TGTGCCAGCAGGAAGACAGGGGGGACCTACGAGCAGTACTTC.

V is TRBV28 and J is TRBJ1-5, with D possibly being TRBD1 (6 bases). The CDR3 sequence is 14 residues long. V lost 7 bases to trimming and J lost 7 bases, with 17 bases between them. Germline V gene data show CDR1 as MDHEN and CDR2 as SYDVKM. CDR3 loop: CASMGQGLRQPQHF. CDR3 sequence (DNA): TGTGCCAGCATGGGGCAGGGGTTACGCCAGCCCCAGCATTTT.

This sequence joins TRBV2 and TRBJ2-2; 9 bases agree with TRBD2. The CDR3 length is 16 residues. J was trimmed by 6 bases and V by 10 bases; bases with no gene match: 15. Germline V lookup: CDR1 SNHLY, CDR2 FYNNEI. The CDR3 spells CATVTSGRGFAGELFF. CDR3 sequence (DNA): TGTGCCACCGTGACTAGCGGCCGGGGATTTGCCGGGGAGCTGTTTTTT.

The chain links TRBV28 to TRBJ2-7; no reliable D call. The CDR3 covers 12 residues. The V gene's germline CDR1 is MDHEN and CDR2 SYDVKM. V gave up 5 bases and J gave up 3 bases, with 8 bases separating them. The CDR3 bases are TGTGCCAGCAGTCAAATTAGCTACGAGCAGTACTTC. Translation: CASSQISYEQYF. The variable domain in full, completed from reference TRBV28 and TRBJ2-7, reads DVKVTQSSRYLVKRTGEKVFLECVQDMDHENMFWYRQDPGLGLRLIYFSYDVKMKEKGDIPEGYSVSREKKERFSLILESASTNQTSMYLCASSQISYEQYFGPGTRLTVT.

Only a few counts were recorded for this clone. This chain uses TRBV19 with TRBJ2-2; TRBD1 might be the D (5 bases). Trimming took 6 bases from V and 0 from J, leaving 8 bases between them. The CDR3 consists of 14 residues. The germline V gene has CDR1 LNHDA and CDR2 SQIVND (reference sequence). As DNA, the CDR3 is TGTGCCAGTAGAGAGGACACGAACACCGGGGAGCTGTTTTTT. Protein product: CASREDTNTGELFF.

CDR3 nucleotides: TGTGCCAGCAGTCGATCCCGGACAGGCGGGGGGGATACGCAGTATTTT. Translation: CASSRSRTGGGDTQYF. The chain recombines TRBV27 with TRBJ2-3, with a tentative D call TRBD2 (8 bases). V lost 5 bases and J lost 6, with 21 bases in between. The CDR3 has 16 amino acids. From germline, CDR1 is MNHEY and CDR2 SMNVEV (reference sequence).

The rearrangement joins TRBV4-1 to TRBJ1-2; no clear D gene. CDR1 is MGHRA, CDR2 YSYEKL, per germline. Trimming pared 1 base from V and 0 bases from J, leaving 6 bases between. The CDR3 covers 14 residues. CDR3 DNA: TGCGCCAGCAGCCAAGCCACAGCTAACTATGGCTACACCTTC. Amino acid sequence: CASSQATANYGYTF.

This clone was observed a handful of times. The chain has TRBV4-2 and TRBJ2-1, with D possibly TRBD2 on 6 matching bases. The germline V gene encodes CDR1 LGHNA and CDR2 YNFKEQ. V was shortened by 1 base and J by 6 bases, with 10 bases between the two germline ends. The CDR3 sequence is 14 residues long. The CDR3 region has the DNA TGTGCCAGCAGCCAAGGGACTACCTCCAATGAGCAGTTCTTC. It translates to CASSQGTTSNEQFF.